The 27 T cell receptor beta chains in this list originate from one sample, sequenced in a study of vaccination effects on CD4 cells after COVID-19. Here immunoSEQ multiplex PCR was the method, and the copy in TCRdb shows in-frame clones only, minus some. The table records 45,000 to 75,000 clones, about 74% of them present only once. Their antigen targets remain unknown. Culture proceeded for more than nine days, and CD4+ T cells were then isolated. The input for sequencing was CD4+ T cells from PBMCs cultured without peptide, taken before COVID-19 vaccination. The source of these receptors is a human donor who received a COVID-19 vaccine.

J is TRBJ2-3 and V is TRBV5-1, with D perhaps given as TRBD1 or TRBD2 (7 bases each). V lost 4 bases and J lost 2, with 17 bases in between. CDR1 is SGHRS, CDR2 YFSETQ, per germline. The CDR3 is 16 residues long. The DNA for the CDR3 is TGCGCCAGCAGCGGGGGGGACAGCTTACTCACAGATACGCAGTATTTT. As protein: CASSGGDSLLTDTQYF.

This chain links TRBV10-3 with TRBJ1-2; 7 nucleotides line up with TRBD1. V dropped 2 bases and J dropped 6; count of bases not matched to a gene: 3. The germline V gene encodes CDR1 ENHRY and CDR2 SYGVKD. This CDR3 is 13 amino acids long. CDR3 sequence reads: CAISERGQNGYTF. In nucleotides, the CDR3 is TGTGCCATCAGTGAGAGGGGGCAAAATGGCTACACCTTC.

The CDR3 spells CASSLYPIGRTGGGEQFF. CDR3 bases: TGTGCCAGCAGTTTATATCCCATCGGACGGACAGGGGGCGGGGAGCAGTTCTTC. The J gene is TRBJ2-1, the V gene TRBV28; 11 nucleotides align to TRBD1. Germline CDR1 reads MDHEN; CDR2 reads SYDVKM. The CDR3 loop spans 18 amino acids. Trimming at V came to 1 base and at J to 10 bases, leaving 15 bases not matched to a gene.

This rearrangement joins TRBV12-3 or TRBV12-4 to TRBJ2-2; D not certain. Trimming cost V 1 base and J 6 bases, with 6 bases left between them. The CDR3 totals 13 residues. CDR3 in DNA: TGTGCCAGCAGTTTAGACCGGCCCGGGGAGCTGTTTTTT. Encoded protein: CASSLDRPGELFF.

The chain employs TRBV6-1 and TRBJ1-5, with D perhaps TRBD1 (5 bases). CDR1 is MNHNS and CDR2 is SASEGT in the germline V gene. The length of the CDR3 is 15 residues. Trimming removed 1 base from V and 7 bases from J, with 14 bases in between. The CDR3 DNA reads TGTGCCAGCAGTGAAGGGACAACAGATACGCAGCCCCAGCATTTT. Encoded protein: CASSEGTTDTQPQHF.

The chain recombines TRBV7-2 with TRBJ1-1; a weak D match, TRBD1 (5 bases). CDR3 size: 17 residues. In germline, CDR1 is SGHTA, CDR2 FQGNSA. With 0 bases removed from V and 5 bases from J, the gap between germline ends came to 19 bases. The CDR3 bases are TGTGCCAGCAGCTTAGCGTCAAGGGGCCCTTACCCAACTGAAGCTTTCTTT. Translation gives CASSLASRGPYPTEAFF.

The chain links TRBV6-5 to TRBJ1-6, with 7 bases aligning to TRBD1. The CDR3 covers 13 residues. Germline V gene lookup returns CDR1 MNHEY and CDR2 SVGAGI. J gave up 7 bases and V 6 bases, and 3 bases lay outside the gene matches. CDR3 DNA: TGTGCCAGCAGCTGGACAGGAAATTCACCCCTCCACTTT. Translated, it gives CASSWTGNSPLHF.

This chain joins TRBV5-1 and TRBJ1-3; D call uncertain. Trimming stripped 3 bases from V and 2 bases from J, with 6 bases between. The CDR3 is made up of 13 amino acids. Germline CDR1 reads SGHRS; CDR2 reads YFSETQ. In nucleotides, the CDR3 is TGCGCCAGCAGCTCGGACCCTGGAAACACCATATATTTT. It specifies CASSSDPGNTIYF.

The chain employs TRBV5-8 and TRBJ2-3; tentatively, D is TRBD1 (5 bases). Trimming cost V 7 bases and J 2 bases, with 20 bases left between them. CDR1 SGHTS and CDR2 YDEGEE come from the germline V gene. This CDR3 is 16 amino acids long. CDR3 sequence (DNA): TGTGCCAGCCCAGCTTGGGGCAGGGCCTACACAGATACGCAGTATTTT. Translating gives CASPAWGRAYTDTQYF.

The J gene is TRBJ1-5, the V gene TRBV6-1; D ambiguous. This CDR3 contains 15 residues. Trimming took off 3 bases at V and 0 bases at J, with 9 bases between the two ends. Looked up from germline, CDR1 is MNHNS and CDR2 is SASEGT. The CDR3 protein is CASSDSYYSNQPQHF. In nucleotides, the CDR3 is TGTGCCAGCAGTGACAGTTATTATAGCAATCAGCCCCAGCATTTT.

The genes are TRBV5-1 and TRBJ1-5; D unclear. V lost 4 bases, J lost 4 bases, and 12 bases lay in between. The germline V gene encodes CDR1 SGHRS and CDR2 YFSETQ. This CDR3 has 14 amino acids. The CDR3 region is CASSPEGGNQPQHF. The CDR3 DNA reads as TGCGCCAGCAGCCCCGAAGGAGGGAATCAGCCCCAGCATTTT.

This chain joins TRBV30 and TRBJ1-1; the D gene is possibly TRBD1 (5 bases). Deletions cut 3 bases from V and 2 bases from J, with 10 bases between. The V gene's germline CDR1 is GTSNPN and CDR2 SVGIG (reference sequence). There are 13 residues in the CDR3. CDR3 residues: CAWSVQGNTEAFF. In nucleotides, the CDR3 is TGTGCCTGGAGCGTGCAGGGAAACACTGAAGCTTTCTTT.

The chain combines TRBV6-5 with TRBJ2-5, with a tentative D call TRBD2 (6 bases). Trimming took off 4 bases at V and 0 bases at J, with 9 bases between the two ends. CDR1 and CDR2 (germline): MNHEY, SVGAGI. The CDR3 has 14 amino acids. The CDR3 coding sequence is TGTGCCAGCAGTTCTCGGGGGTACCAAGAGACCCAGTACTTC. Protein: CASSSRGYQETQYF.

This chain connects TRBV7-2 to TRBJ2-7; D ambiguous. Trimming cost V 2 bases and J 7 bases, with 12 bases left between them. The CDR3 extends over 13 amino acids. Germline CDR1 SGHTA, CDR2 FQGNSA. CDR3 amino acids: CASSLLQLGEQYV. CDR3 DNA: TGTGCCAGCAGCTTATTACAGCTGGGGGAGCAGTACGTC.

The rearrangement uses TRBV2 and TRBJ2-5, with a weak D call TRBD2 (6 bases). This CDR3 has 14 residues. Germline assignment: CDR1 SNHLY and CDR2 FYNNEI. Trimming cost V 4 bases and J 0 bases, with 9 bases left between them. This chain's CDR3 is CASSAREYQETQYF. The CDR3 DNA is TGTGCCAGCAGTGCCCGGGAGTACCAAGAGACCCAGTACTTC.

The chain's CDR3 is CASSLNPRVVTGELFF. CDR3 bases: TGTGCCAGCAGCTTAAACCCGCGGGTAGTCACCGGGGAGCTGTTTTTT. The chain combines TRBV7-8 with TRBJ2-2; tentative D call: TRBD2 (5 bases). Trimming took 2 bases from V and 4 from J, leaving 14 bases between them. Germline-derived CDR1 and CDR2 are SGHVS and FQNEAQ. The CDR3 covers 16 residues.

The chain uses TRBV3-1 (or the pseudogene TRBV3-2) and TRBJ2-3; 7 nucleotides match TRBD2. The CDR3 runs 12 residues. After removal of 5 bases from V and 7 bases from J, the junction contained 3 bases not matched to a gene. From germline, CDR1 is LGHDT and CDR2 YNNKEL (reference sequence). The CDR3 reads CASSGGVHTQYF. CDR3 coding DNA: TGTGCCAGCAGCGGGGGGGTTCATACGCAGTATTTT.

The CDR3 here is CATSRGSTAVVTDTQYF. The CDR3 DNA sequence: TGTGCCACCAGCAGAGGCTCGACAGCGGTCGTCACAGATACGCAGTATTTT. This chain links TRBV15 with TRBJ2-3; D is perhaps TRBD1 or TRBD2 (5 bases each). The CDR3 is made up of 17 amino acids. Trimming pared 1 base from V and 2 bases from J, leaving 16 bases between. Germline CDR1 and CDR2: LNHNV and YYDKDF (reference sequence). The full variable domain, rest sourced from reference TRBV15 and TRBJ2-3, is DAMVIQNPRYQVTQFGKPVTLSCSQTLNHNVMYWYQQKSSQAPKLLFHYYDKDFNNEADTPDNFQSRRPNTSFCFLDIRSPGLGDTAMYLCATSRGSTAVVTDTQYFGPGTRLTVL.

The chain couples TRBV2 to TRBJ2-6; possibly TRBD1 or TRBD2 for D (6 bases each). The V gene lost 8 bases and the J gene lost 3 bases, with 14 bases spanning the gap. CDR1 and CDR2 (germline): SNHLY, FYNNEI. The CDR3 is 15 residues long. CDR3 region: CASYPRGDGANVLTF. The DNA of the CDR3 is TGTGCCAGCTACCCGAGGGGGGATGGGGCCAACGTCCTGACTTTC.

This clone was detected a few times. The V gene is TRBV7-2, the J gene TRBJ2-2; D is perhaps TRBD1 (5 bases). CDR3 size: 13 residues. With 3 bases removed from V and 7 bases from J, the gap between germline ends came to 9 bases. The germline gives CDR1 SGHTA, CDR2 FQGNSA. CDR3 amino acids: CASSFLGDGELFF. The DNA of the CDR3 is TGTGCCAGCAGCTTCTTAGGGGACGGGGAGCTGTTTTTT.

The J gene is TRBJ1-4, the V gene TRBV4-1, with D unclear. This CDR3 contains 13 residues. The germline gives CDR1 MGHRA, CDR2 YSYEKL. Deletions cut 4 bases from V and 4 bases from J, with 7 bases between. The CDR3 sequence: CASSLRLNEKLFF. The CDR3 DNA sequence: TGCGCCAGCAGCCTCCGCCTTAATGAAAAACTGTTTTTT.

V is TRBV6-5 and J is TRBJ1-4, with a weak D call TRBD1 (5 bases). Trimming stripped 7 bases from V and 8 bases from J, with 17 bases between. Germline-derived CDR1 and CDR2 are MNHEY and SVGAGI. The length of the CDR3 is 14 residues. The CDR3 reads CASTRGVAKEKLFF. DNA for the CDR3: TGTGCCAGCACACGGGGGGTAGCGAAGGAAAAACTGTTTTTT.

This chain joins TRBV29-1 and TRBJ2-5; a weak D match, TRBD1 (5 bases). Germline values: CDR1 SQVTM, CDR2 ANQGSEA. V was cut by 4 bases and J by 0 bases, with 12 bases left in between. The CDR3 runs 14 residues. This CDR3 is CSVVGRAHQETQYF. In DNA form, the CDR3 reads TGCAGCGTTGTAGGCAGGGCTCACCAAGAGACCCAGTACTTC.

This rearrangement joins TRBV10-3 to TRBJ2-1, with a weak D call TRBD2 (5 bases). Germline V gene lookup returns CDR1 ENHRY and CDR2 SYGVKD. The V end was cut by 3 bases, the J end by 7 bases, with 16 bases between. The CDR3 sequence is 15 residues long. For the CDR3, the DNA is TGTGCCATCAGTGATGGACTTCAGGCCTTGAATGAGCAGTTCTTC. It specifies CAISDGLQALNEQFF.

This chain connects TRBV10-1 to TRBJ1-5; 7 bases match TRBD1. Germline CDR1 and CDR2: WNHNN and SYGVQD (reference sequence). This CDR3 is built from 17 residues. Trimming cost V 1 base and J 0 bases; bases outside gene matches: 6. The CDR3 is CASSELGQSPSNQPQHF. In nucleotides, the CDR3 is TGCGCCAGCAGTGAGTTGGGACAGAGTCCTAGCAATCAGCCCCAGCATTTT.

This rearrangement joins TRBV10-3 to TRBJ1-2; 7 positions agree with TRBD1. CDR3 length: 15 amino acids. Germline V gene data show CDR1 as ENHRY and CDR2 as SYGVKD. Germline trimming cut 3 bases from V and 10 bases from J; bases unmatched to any gene: 14. The CDR3 loop is CAISESQGGPGAYTF. CDR3 nucleotides: TGTGCCATCAGTGAATCTCAAGGGGGCCCAGGGGCCTACACCTTC.

The chain combines TRBV12-3 or TRBV12-4 with TRBJ1-2; TRBD1 is a possible D gene (6 bases). This CDR3 is built from 12 residues. The germline V and J ends were trimmed by 3 bases and 9 bases, with 11 bases remaining between them. The CDR3 DNA sequence: TGTGCCAGCAGTTTCAGGGGTCGGAGCTACACCTTC. Its protein product is CASSFRGRSYTF.